The following is a TCR beta chain sequence with its context. This record comes from a study of CD8 T cells in Susac syndrome. Random hexamers were used to reverse transcribe the RNA input (roughly 0.5 to 1 ug). The immunoSEQ assay covered 54 Vbeta and 13 Jbeta segments for CDR3. Via MiXCR, TCRdb re-called the immunoSEQ multiplex PCR reads, giving one row per CDR3 protein. The sample includes a few hundred thousand distinct CDR3 sequences, 95% seen only once; the top ten take less than 0.095%. Treatment-naive patients with stable or active relapsing-remitting disease served as multiple sclerosis controls. V lost 2 bases, J lost 5 bases, and 10 bases stayed unmatched. Germline loops: CDR1 GTSNPN, CDR2 SVGIG (reference sequence). The CDR3 runs to 16 residues.

This TCR derives from a human donor with multiple sclerosis. Sequenced material: CD4+ T cells from PBMCs. V usage is TRBV30 and J usage is TRBJ1-4; 8 nucleotides agree with TRBD1. The CDR3, as DNA: TGTGCCTGGAGTTCATACGACAGGGGACCGAATGAAAAACTGTTTTTT. Translating gives CAWSSYDRGPNEKLFF.